The rows below give T cell receptor beta chains drawn from one sample of a study of T cell repertoires in cytomegalovirus infection. MiXCR, applied by TCRdb to the reads, yields one record per CDR3 protein. The sample includes 200,000 to 300,000 distinct CDR3 sequences, roughly 15% of them seen just once. Sequencing used PBMCs. The receptors shown here come from a human donor in good health (CMV status not recorded). Some clones in this sample may be carry-over from other donors' samples. Each CDR3 is given with its conserved first and last residue. D genes are given only for firm matches. A row's size may be missing; if present it is once, few, many or a size class.

J gene,CDR3 length,D gene,V gene,clone size,CDR3 protein,CDR3 DNA
TRBJ2-1,15,TRBD2,TRBV11-2,many,CASSLGGGRMNEQFF,TGTGCCAGCAGCTTAGGGGGCGGGAGAATGAATGAGCAGTTCTTC
TRBJ2-1,15,-,TRBV6-5,many,CAAAGGGNNYNEQFF,TGTGCCGCAGCTGGGGGCGGAAATAACTACAATGAGCAGTTCTTC
TRBJ2-1,16,TRBD2,TRBV11-1,many,CASSLGVSGGLNEQFF,TGTGCCAGCAGCTTAGGTGTTAGCGGGGGGCTCAATGAGCAGTTCTTC
TRBJ2-2,12,-,TRBV29-1,few,CSVEMLAGELFF,TGCAGCGTTGAAATGTTGGCCGGGGAGCTGTTTTTT
TRBJ1-2,15,-,TRBV20-1,few,CSATTRGRDNYGYTF,TGCAGTGCTACGACCCGAGGCCGAGACAACTATGGCTACACCTTC
TRBJ1-1,13,-,TRBV7-2,many,CASSLTGHTEAFF,TGTGCCAGCAGCTTAACAGGGCACACTGAAGCTTTCTTT
TRBJ2-3,13,-,TRBV7-2,many,CASSLGVADTQYF,TGTGCCAGCAGCTTAGGGGTGGCAGATACGCAGTATTTT
TRBJ2-1,17,TRBD2,TRBV7-8,few,CASSKAPLTSGYNEQFF,TGTGCCAGCAGCAAGGCCCCGCTGACTAGCGGTTACAATGAGCAGTTCTTC
TRBJ2-5,13,-,TRBV29-1,-,CSVGLAVKETQYF,TGCAGCGTTGGATTAGCGGTTAAAGAGACCCAGTACTTC
TRBJ2-2,15,TRBD2,TRBV5-1,-,CASSWSAGVTGELFF,TGCGCCAGCAGCTGGTCAGCGGGGGTGACCGGGGAGCTGTTTTTT
TRBJ2-2,15,TRBD1,TRBV7-9,-,CASTGDSFGGGELFF,TGTGCCAGCACCGGGGACAGTTTTGGCGGCGGGGAGCTGTTTTTT
TRBJ2-7,14,-,TRBV7-2,many,CASSLVGGNYEQYF,TGTGCCAGCAGCTTAGTTGGGGGTAACTACGAGCAGTACTTC
TRBJ2-7,14,TRBD1,TRBV10-3,many,CAISSGTGTYEQYF,TGTGCCATCAGTTCCGGGACAGGGACGTACGAGCAGTACTTC
TRBJ1-2,13,-,TRBV12-3/TRBV12-4,-,CASSLGTGTGYTF,TGTGCCAGCAGTTTAGGGACGGGTACCGGCTACACCTTC
TRBJ2-7,14,-,TRBV2,-,CASSENSATYEQYF,TGTGCCAGCAGTGAAAACAGCGCAACCTACGAGCAGTACTTC
TRBJ1-3,14,-,TRBV7-6,many,CASSFAGPGNTIYF,TGTGCCAGCAGCTTCGCAGGGCCCGGAAACACCATATATTTT
TRBJ2-5,16,-,TRBV4-1,-,CASSQDMVKYQETQYF,TGCGCCAGCAGCCAAGATATGGTGAAGTACCAAGAGACCCAGTACTTC
TRBJ2-5,11,-,TRBV10-3,many,CAISELETQYF,TGTGCCATCAGCGAATTAGAGACCCAGTACTTC
TRBJ2-1,16,-,TRBV4-3,-,CASSQLDQSSYNEQFF,TGCGCCAGCAGCCAACTTGACCAAAGCTCCTACAATGAGCAGTTCTTC
TRBJ2-3,16,TRBD2,TRBV29-1,-,CSTRTSGRSSTDTQYF,TGCAGCACCCGGACTAGCGGGAGGTCTAGCACAGATACGCAGTATTTT
TRBJ2-1,15,-,TRBV7-3,many,CASSLVPGARNEQFF,TGTGCCAGCAGCTTAGTTCCGGGGGCCCGCAATGAGCAGTTCTTC
TRBJ1-5,15,-,TRBV7-6,-,CASSLDSDGNQPQHF,TGTGCCAGCAGCTTGGACTCGGATGGCAATCAGCCCCAGCATTTT
TRBJ1-5,15,-,TRBV19,many,CASSPRDRGVQPQHF,TGTGCCAGTAGTCCCCGGGATCGGGGCGTCCAGCCCCAGCATTTT
TRBJ1-2,13,TRBD1,TRBV2,few,CASSETTGSGYTF,TGTGCCAGCAGTGAAACGACAGGGTCCGGCTACACCTTC
TRBJ2-6,17,-,TRBV18,-,CASSPPNVPSGANVLTF,TGTGCCAGCTCACCACCGAACGTTCCCTCTGGGGCCAACGTCCTGACTTTC
TRBJ1-1,16,TRBD1,TRBV14,few,CASSPDRANMNTEAFF,TGTGCCAGCAGCCCCGACAGGGCAAACATGAACACTGAAGCTTTCTTT
TRBJ2-3,15,TRBD1,TRBV5-1,-,CASSSSGQLTDTQYF,TGCGCCAGCAGCTCCTCGGGACAGCTCACAGATACGCAGTATTTT
TRBJ2-7,14,TRBD1,TRBV7-6,many,CASSSTGGTYEQYF,TGTGCCAGCAGCTCGACAGGGGGCACCTACGAGCAGTACTTC
TRBJ2-7,13,-,TRBV20-1,few,CSASGTDTYEQYF,TGCAGTGCTTCCGGGACGGATACCTACGAGCAGTACTTC
TRBJ2-1,15,-,TRBV7-2,many,CASSLAGGPIGEQFF,TGTGCCAGCAGCTTAGCCGGGGGGCCGATTGGGGAGCAGTTCTTC
TRBJ1-1,15,-,TRBV11-2,many,CASTHRGTMNTEAFF,TGTGCCAGCACCCATAGGGGAACGATGAACACTGAAGCTTTCTTT
TRBJ1-5,11,TRBD1,TRBV20-1,few,CSALDRGTQHF,TGCAGTGCTTTAGACAGGGGGACCCAGCATTTT
TRBJ1-5,16,TRBD1,TRBV4-1,many,CASSQAGQGSNQPQHF,TGCGCCAGCAGCCAAGCCGGACAGGGAAGCAATCAGCCCCAGCATTTT
TRBJ2-7,14,-,TRBV10-3,few,CAISPLGQNYEQYF,TGTGCCATCAGTCCACTTGGACAGAACTACGAGCAGTACTTC
TRBJ2-7,12,-,TRBV13,few,CASSLQEYEQYF,TGTGCCAGCAGCTTACAGGAGTACGAGCAGTACTTC
TRBJ1-2,13,-,TRBV7-2,many,CASSLGGGSGYTF,TGTGCCAGCAGCCTCGGAGGAGGCTCTGGCTACACCTTC
TRBJ1-1,15,-,TRBV2,many,CASLFQGTLNTEAFF,TGTGCCAGCCTCTTCCAGGGGACCCTGAACACTGAAGCTTTCTTT
TRBJ2-7,15,TRBD1,TRBV2,-,CASGDGTGGYYEQYF,TGTGCCAGCGGCGATGGGACAGGAGGATACTACGAGCAGTACTTC
TRBJ1-1,13,-,TRBV6-2/TRBV6-3,many,CASTIPRNTEAFF,TGTGCCAGCACCATCCCACGGAACACTGAAGCTTTCTTT
TRBJ1-3,15,-,TRBV7-8,many,CASSLEGMAGNTIYF,TGTGCCAGCAGCCTTGAGGGGATGGCTGGAAACACCATATATTTT
TRBJ1-1,13,TRBD1,TRBV6-1,many,CASRRDRNTEAFF,TGTGCCAGCAGGAGGGACAGAAACACTGAAGCTTTCTTT
TRBJ2-3,12,-,TRBV19,few,CASAYTPDTQYF,TGTGCCAGTGCCTACACCCCGGATACGCAGTATTTT
TRBJ2-7,14,-,TRBV28,-,CASTPTGAVYEQYF,TGTGCCAGCACCCCCACCGGGGCAGTCTACGAGCAGTACTTC
TRBJ2-1,15,TRBD1,TRBV7-3,few,CASSLGDRAYNEQFF,TGTGCCAGCAGCTTAGGGGACAGAGCCTACAATGAGCAGTTCTTC
TRBJ2-1,17,TRBD2,TRBV20-1,-,CSARRVAGGLSYNEQFF,TGCAGTGCTAGAAGAGTGGCGGGGGGGCTGTCCTACAATGAGCAGTTCTTC
TRBJ1-5,15,-,TRBV19,-,CASQVRAVGNQPQHF,TGTGCCAGTCAAGTACGGGCCGTCGGCAATCAGCCCCAGCATTTT
TRBJ2-3,11,-,TRBV28,few,CASTNADTQYF,TGTGCCAGCACAAACGCAGATACGCAGTATTTT
TRBJ2-5,13,TRBD2,TRBV20-1,few,CSAGLAGLETQYF,TGCAGTGCCGGACTAGCGGGTCTGGAGACCCAGTACTTC
TRBJ2-7,15,TRBD2,TRBV9,-,CPSSVSWGGSKEQYF,TGTCCCAGCAGCGTATCCTGGGGGGGTTCAAAAGAGCAGTACTTC
TRBJ2-7,12,-,TRBV18,-,CASSQTYREQYF,TGTGCCAGCTCACAAACTTACAGAGAGCAGTACTTC
TRBJ1-5,15,-,TRBV5-1,few,CASSLEAGMNQPQHF,TGCGCCAGCAGCTTGGAGGCGGGGATGAATCAGCCCCAGCATTTT
TRBJ2-5,15,TRBD2,TRBV6-6,many,CASSRGLAGAETQYF,TGTGCCAGCAGTCGCGGACTAGCGGGAGCTGAGACCCAGTACTTC
TRBJ2-7,14,-,TRBV2,many,CASSLLEPIYEQYF,TGTGCCAGCAGCCTACTAGAGCCCATTTACGAGCAGTACTTC
TRBJ2-1,13,-,TRBV19,few,CASSIDYYNEQFF,TGTGCCAGTAGTATCGACTACTACAATGAGCAGTTCTTC
TRBJ1-5,13,-,TRBV5-4,-,CASSLGAGQPQHF,TGTGCCAGCAGCTTGGGGGCGGGGCAGCCCCAGCATTTT